The 26 T cell receptor beta chains below were found in one sample sequenced in a study of cytomegalovirus exposure and HLA in healthy donors. Use of 60 Vbeta and 13 Jbeta primers characterized the PCR. TCRdb's copy holds only in-frame clones and misses some; the assay was immunoSEQ multiplex PCR. The sample has around 160,000 clones; 68% are singletons. The sample taken for sequencing was PBMCs. The receptors stem from a woman in her forties in good health and CMV-seropositive.

A few counts support this clone. V and J are TRBV27 and TRBJ2-7; D is possibly TRBD1 (6 bases). The V gene lost 1 base and the J gene lost 6 bases, with 16 bases spanning the gap. The CDR3 runs to 15 residues. CDR1 is MNHEY and CDR2 is SMNVEV in the germline V gene (reference sequence). The CDR3 region has the DNA TGTGCCAGCAGTTTATGGGGGCAGGTCGGGGTCGAGCAGTACTTC. Translated, it gives CASSLWGQVGVEQYF.

This clone was seen more than once but under ten times. The rearrangement uses TRBV28 and TRBJ1-2; D is possibly TRBD1 (6 bases). Germline V CDR1 and CDR2: MDHEN, SYDVKM. This CDR3 is built from 14 residues. Trimming removed 3 bases at V and 5 bases at J, with 13 bases between. Here the CDR3 DNA reads TGTGCCAGCAGTTTGGGGGCGGTGGGATATGGCTACACCTTC. Translating it yields CASSLGAVGYGYTF.

This chain connects TRBV5-1 to TRBJ1-5, with TRBD1 identical over 9 bases. The CDR3 is 15 residues long. The germline CDR1 and CDR2 sequences are SGHRS and YFSETQ. After removal of 3 bases from V and 7 bases from J, the junction contained 8 bases not matched to a gene. DNA for the CDR3: TGCGCCAGCAGCTCGGGGACAGGGTTCGGACAGCCCCAGCATTTT. It is translated as CASSSGTGFGQPQHF.

This chain's CDR3 is CASSQVGASLTDTQYF. The DNA for the CDR3 is TGCGCCAGCAGCCAAGTAGGCGCTAGTTTGACAGATACGCAGTATTTT. J is TRBJ2-3 and V is TRBV4-3; D is unclear. The CDR3 length is 16 residues. Germline V gene lookup returns CDR1 LGHNA and CDR2 YSLEER. With 1 base removed from V and 3 bases from J, the gap between germline ends came to 14 bases.

About this clone itself: This sample also contains other DNA sequences that code for the same CDR3. The chain links TRBV6-6 to TRBJ1-4; D ambiguous. V was pared by 0 bases and J by 8 bases, with 13 bases between. The CDR3 runs 15 residues. The germline V gene has CDR1 MNHNY and CDR2 SVGAGI (reference sequence). The chain's CDR3 is CASSYSNGVGEKLFF. CDR3 in DNA: TGTGCCAGCAGTTACTCGAACGGGGTAGGCGAAAAACTGTTTTTT.

This sequence joins TRBV28 and TRBJ2-7; D is unclear. The CDR3 spans 11 residues. Trimming shortened V by 4 bases and J by 6 bases, and 7 bases separated the two germline ends. CDR1 MDHEN and CDR2 SYDVKM come from the germline V gene. For the CDR3, the DNA is TGTGCCAGCAGTTCGCTATTCGAGCAGTACTTC. Translated: CASSSLFEQYF.

The J gene is TRBJ2-7, the V gene TRBV27; 9 bases line up with TRBD2. The V gene's germline CDR1 is MNHEY and CDR2 SMNVEV (reference sequence). The J segment lost 2 bases and the V segment lost 2 bases, leaving 4 bases of the junction unmatched. This CDR3 has 15 amino acids. CDR3: CASSLASGATYEQYF. The CDR3 DNA follows: TGTGCCAGCAGTTTAGCTAGCGGGGCTACCTACGAGCAGTACTTC.

The chain carries TRBV6-6 and TRBJ2-4, with no clear D. CDR1 is MNHNY, CDR2 SVGAGI, per germline (reference sequence). V lost 4 bases to trimming and J lost 0 bases, with 10 bases between them. CDR3 length: 15 amino acids. For the CDR3, the DNA is TGTGCCAGCAGTTCCCGCAGTTTAGCCAAAAACATTCAGTACTTC. It encodes CASSSRSLAKNIQYF.

J is TRBJ1-2 and V is TRBV7-9, with 7 positions matching TRBD1. V dropped 5 bases and J dropped 10; count of bases not matched to a gene: 16. The CDR3 runs 15 residues. In germline, CDR1 is SEHNR, CDR2 FQNEAQ (reference sequence). CDR3 loop: CASSERTGSASDYTF. The CDR3 bases are TGTGCCAGCAGCGAACGGACAGGCTCCGCTTCTGACTACACCTTC.

This clone showed up just once. This chain links TRBV6-1 with TRBJ2-7, with TRBD1 matching 7 bases. The germline CDR1 and CDR2 sequences are MNHNS and SASEGT. Trimming removed 7 bases from V and 2 bases from J; junction bases left unmatched: 8. This CDR3 is built from 14 residues. The CDR3 nucleotides read TGTGCCAGCACAGATACCGACAGGGCCTACGAGCAGTACTTC. Translating it yields CASTDTDRAYEQYF.

The CDR3 bases are TGTGCCAGCAGCTTGGTTCGCGCGGCAGATCCGTATAATTCACCCCTCCACTTT. Protein sequence: CASSLVRAADPYNSPLHF. V is TRBV5-6 and J is TRBJ1-6; D remains ambiguous. Trimming pared 0 bases from V and 4 bases from J, leaving 17 bases between. The length of the CDR3 is 18 residues. Germline CDR1 is SGHDT and CDR2 is YYEEEE.

V and J are TRBV11-3 and TRBJ2-5, with 7 bases matching TRBD1. The CDR3 runs 14 residues. Losses at the gene ends were 5 bases for V and 2 bases for J; bases not matched to a gene: 5. Germline lookup yields CDR1 SGHNT and CDR2 YENEEA. The CDR3, as DNA: TGTGCCAGCAGCCCCGGGACAGCACAAGAGACCCAGTACTTC. As protein: CASSPGTAQETQYF.

V gene TRBV7-2 combines with J gene TRBJ2-7, with D possibly being TRBD2 (5 bases). Trimming removed 7 bases from V and 7 bases from J, with 20 bases in between. The CDR3 sequence is 14 residues long. Germline loops: CDR1 SGHTA, CDR2 FQGNSA. CDR3 sequence reads: CASTFEGPLWEQYF. Written as DNA, the CDR3 is TGTGCCAGCACCTTCGAGGGTCCGTTGTGGGAGCAGTACTTC.

V gene TRBV13 combines with J gene TRBJ2-5, with TRBD2 as a possible D gene (6 bases). The CDR3 covers 14 residues. The germline CDR1 and CDR2 sequences are PRHDT and FYEKMQ (reference sequence). V lost 1 base to trimming and J lost 5 bases, with 11 bases between them. This CDR3 reads CASSLAGEEETQYF. DNA of the CDR3: TGTGCCAGCAGCTTAGCGGGGGAAGAGGAGACCCAGTACTTC.

V and J are TRBV5-4 and TRBJ2-3; 13 bases fit TRBD2. Trimming cost V 2 bases and J 1 base; bases outside gene matches: 13. CDR1 SGHNT and CDR2 YYREEE come from the germline V gene (reference sequence). The CDR3 spans 20 residues. The CDR3 DNA follows: TGTGCCAGCAGCTTCCCACTAGCGGGGGGGCCCCAGACGGGCACAGATACGCAGTATTTT. Its translation: CASSFPLAGGPQTGTDTQYF.

The chain uses TRBV2 and TRBJ1-1; tentatively, D is TRBD1 (5 bases). CDR3 length: 11 amino acids. V lost 5 bases and J lost 8, with 9 bases in between. Germline V gene data show CDR1 as SNHLY and CDR2 as FYNNEI. The CDR3 nucleotides read TGTGCCAGCAGTAGGGGCCAGGAAGCTTTCTTT. Translating it yields CASSRGQEAFF.

The chain carries TRBV5-4 and TRBJ2-5; TRBD1 aligns across 9 bases. V shed 4 bases and J 5 bases; nucleotides not matched to a gene: 12. The germline V gene has CDR1 SGHNT and CDR2 YYREEE (reference sequence). The CDR3 runs 16 residues. Here the CDR3 DNA reads TGTGCCAGCAGCATAGGTCCCGGGACAGGGTTCGAGACCCAGTACTTC. Translating it yields CASSIGPGTGFETQYF.

This clone has a handful of counts. The chain is built from TRBV7-2 and TRBJ2-3; D is ambiguous. V lost 6 bases and J 0 bases, leaving 7 bases between the germline ends. Germline V CDR1 and CDR2: SGHTA, FQGNSA. The CDR3 extends over 13 amino acids. CDR3: CASRESSTDTQYF. The CDR3 DNA sequence: TGTGCCAGCAGGGAGTCTAGCACAGATACGCAGTATTTT.

The rearrangement uses TRBV4-3 and TRBJ2-1, with 13 bases that match TRBD2. Per the germline V gene, CDR1 is LGHNA and CDR2 is YSLEER. This CDR3 comprises 15 residues. The ends lost 5 bases at V and 10 bases at J; junction bases unmatched: 8. CDR3 amino acids: CASSVRLAGGGEQFF. CDR3 in DNA: TGCGCCAGCAGCGTAAGACTAGCGGGAGGAGGGGAGCAGTTCTTC.

This clone was seen a single time. The V call is TRBV2, the J call TRBJ2-7, with 14 bases fitting TRBD2. This CDR3 spans 15 amino acids. The V and J ends lost 4 bases and 7 bases, in that order; junction bases with no gene match: 6. The germline gives CDR1 SNHLY, CDR2 FYNNEI. CDR3 amino acids: CASSAGLAGVSEQYF. The CDR3, as DNA: TGTGCCAGCAGTGCGGGACTAGCGGGAGTTTCTGAGCAGTACTTC. Combining the CDR3 with reference TRBV2 and TRBJ2-7 gives the whole variable domain EPEVTQTPSHQVTQMGQEVILRCVPISNHLYFYWYRQILGQKVEFLVSFYNNEISEKSEIFDDQFSVERPDGSNFTLKIRSTKLEDSAMYFCASSAGLAGVSEQYFGPGTRLTVT.

The chain joins TRBV7-6 to TRBJ1-5; D call uncertain. Germline values: CDR1 SGHVS, CDR2 FNYEAQ. Trimming shortened V by 1 base and J by 3 bases, and 4 bases separated the two germline ends. This CDR3 is built from 13 residues. The CDR3 DNA is TGTGCCAGCAGCTTAGAGCTCAATCAGCCCCAGCATTTT. Translated: CASSLELNQPQHF. The complete variable domain, with remaining parts taken from reference TRBV7-6 and TRBJ1-5, reads GAGVSQSPRYKVTKRGQDVALRCDPISGHVSLYWYRQALGQGPEFLTYFNYEAQQDKSGLPNDRFSAERPEGSISTLTIQRTEQRDSAMYRCASSLELNQPQHFGDGTRLSIL.

The CDR3 spells CASSLSPPSHREGKGVSNQPQHF. CDR3 nucleotides: TGTGCCAGCAGTTTATCCCCCCCATCTCACAGGGAAGGCAAGGGGGTTAGCAATCAGCCCCAGCATTTT. The chain carries TRBV27 and TRBJ1-5; possibly TRBD1 for D (6 bases). CDR1 and CDR2 from the germline V gene are MNHEY and SMNVEV (reference sequence). This CDR3 is 23 amino acids long. Trimming removed 0 bases from V and 0 bases from J, with 30 bases in between.

This chain joins TRBV28 and TRBJ2-3; 7 bases fit TRBD1. The J segment lost 3 bases and the V segment lost 5 bases, leaving 8 bases of the junction unmatched. The CDR3 spans 15 residues. CDR1 MDHEN and CDR2 SYDVKM come from the germline V gene. The CDR3 nucleotides are TGTGCCAGCAGTGGGCAGACAGGGTTAACAGATACGCAGTATTTT. Encoded protein: CASSGQTGLTDTQYF.

The rearrangement uses TRBV2 and TRBJ2-7; perhaps TRBD1 as D (6 bases). The CDR3 spans 14 residues. Per germline, CDR1 SNHLY and CDR2 FYNNEI. The V gene lost 6 bases and the J gene lost 2 bases, with 14 bases spanning the gap. CDR3 protein: CASRGTLGTYEQYF. The CDR3 nucleotides are TGTGCCAGCAGGGGGACATTAGGGACCTACGAGCAGTACTTC.

The chain recombines TRBV7-9 with TRBJ2-5; D might be TRBD2 (5 bases). CDR3 length: 15 amino acids. The germline gives CDR1 SEHNR, CDR2 FQNEAQ (reference sequence). The V end was cut by 6 bases, the J end by 5 bases, with 19 bases between. The CDR3 loop reads CASSTKRSGDETQYF. In nucleotides, the CDR3 is TGTGCCAGCAGTACAAAGCGGTCTGGTGACGAGACCCAGTACTTC.

V gene TRBV4-3 combines with J gene TRBJ1-2, with D perhaps matching TRBD1 (5 bases). Germline CDR1 and CDR2: LGHNA and YSLEER. V was trimmed by 2 bases and J by 2 bases, leaving 12 bases between them. This CDR3 is built from 15 residues. The CDR3: CASSQKGQGNYGYTF. As DNA, the CDR3 is TGCGCCAGCAGCCAAAAAGGGCAGGGAAACTATGGCTACACCTTC.